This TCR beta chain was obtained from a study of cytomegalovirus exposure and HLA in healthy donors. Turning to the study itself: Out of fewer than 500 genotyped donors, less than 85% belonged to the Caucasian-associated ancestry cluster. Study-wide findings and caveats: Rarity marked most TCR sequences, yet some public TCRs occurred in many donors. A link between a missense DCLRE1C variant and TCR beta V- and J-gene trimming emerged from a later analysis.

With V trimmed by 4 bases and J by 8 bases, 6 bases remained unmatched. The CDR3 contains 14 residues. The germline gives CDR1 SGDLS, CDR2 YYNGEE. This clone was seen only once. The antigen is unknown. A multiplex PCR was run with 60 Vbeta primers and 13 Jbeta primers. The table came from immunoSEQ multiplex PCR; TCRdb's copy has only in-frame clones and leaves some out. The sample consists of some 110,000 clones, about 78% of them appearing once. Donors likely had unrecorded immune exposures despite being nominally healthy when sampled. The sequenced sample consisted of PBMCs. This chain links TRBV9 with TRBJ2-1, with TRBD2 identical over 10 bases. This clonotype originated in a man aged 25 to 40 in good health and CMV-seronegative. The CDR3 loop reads CASSLASGSYEQFF. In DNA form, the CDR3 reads TGTGCCAGCAGCCTGGCTAGCGGGAGCTATGAGCAGTTCTTC. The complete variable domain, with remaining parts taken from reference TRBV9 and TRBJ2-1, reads DSGVTQTPKHLITATGQRVTLRCSPRSGDLSVYWYQQSLDQGLQFLIQYYNGEERAKGNILERFSAQQFPDLHSELNLSSLELGDSALYFCASSLASGSYEQFFGPGTRLTVL.